These T cell receptor beta chains were read from a single sample in a study of regulatory T cells in long-lasting Graves disease. TCRdb redid the calling of the multiplex PCR reads with MiXCR, one entry per CDR3 protein. The table shows about 470,000 distinct CDR3 sequences, with around 21% occurring only once. The material sequenced was peripheral blood mononuclear cells (PBMCs), taken when the disease was refractory, from a patient treated with antithyroid drugs. All receptors derive from a female donor with Graves disease. The CDR3 runs from the conserved cysteine through the conserved F or W. The order of the fields is clone size, D gene, J gene, V gene, CDR3 DNA, CDR3 protein. A D gene is named only where the DNA matches it firmly. Where a row states a size, it is once, few, many or the class of an expanded clone; other rows omit it.

>many|.|TRBJ2-5|TRBV20-1
TGCAGTGCTAGGGCCCCGGACACTAACGCGGAGACCCAGTACTTC
CSARAPDTNAETQYF
>few|.|TRBJ2-5|TRBV27
TGTGCCAGCTGGGTCACGGGGGAGACCCAGTACTTC
CASWVTGETQYF
>few|TRBD1|TRBJ2-7|TRBV7-9
TGTGCCAGCAGCTCCCGGGACAGTCACGAGCAGTACTTC
CASSSRDSHEQYF
>few|.|TRBJ1-4|TRBV9
TGTGCCAGCAGCCCCGGGGGCAGTCTCAATGAAAAACTGTTTTTT
CASSPGGSLNEKLFF
>many|.|TRBJ1-1|TRBV28
TGTGCCAGCAGTTTATATGTTGGGGGAATGAACACTGAAGCTTTCTTT
CASSLYVGGMNTEAFF
>many|.|TRBJ1-6|TRBV20-1
TGCAGTGCTAGGGAGACAGTATATAATTCACCCCTCCACTTT
CSARETVYNSPLHF
>few|.|TRBJ2-7|TRBV7-9
TGTGCCAGCAGCCCGCTCAGGGGTGAGTCCTACGAGCAGTACTTC
CASSPLRGESYEQYF
>many|.|TRBJ1-2|TRBV2
TGTGCCAGCATATCCCCCCGCCTCTATGGCTACACCTTC
CASISPRLYGYTF
>.|TRBD2|TRBJ2-7|TRBV6-1
TGTGCCAGCAGATCAACTAGCGGGCGGTCCGAGCAGTACTTC
CASRSTSGRSEQYF
>.|TRBD1|TRBJ2-1|TRBV6-2/TRBV6-3
TGTGCCAGCAGTGTGACAGGGGACACCTACAATGAGCAGTTCTTC
CASSVTGDTYNEQFF
>few|.|TRBJ2-5|TRBV12-3/TRBV12-4
TGTGCCAGCAGCTTCTCGGCAGGGGAAGAGACCCAGTACTTC
CASSFSAGEETQYF
>.|TRBD2|TRBJ2-7|TRBV7-9
TGTGCCAGCAGCTTAGGGGAGCTAGCGGGAGGAACCGAGCAGTACTTC
CASSLGELAGGTEQYF
>.|.|TRBJ2-7|TRBV7-3
TGTGCCAGCAGCCCCCAGGCAGGGGACTACGAGCAGTACTTC
CASSPQAGDYEQYF
>few|.|TRBJ2-7|TRBV6-1
TGTGCCAGCAGTACCCTACAGGGCGTATGGGAGCAGTACTTC
CASSTLQGVWEQYF
>many|TRBD1|TRBJ1-2|TRBV28
TGTGCCAGCACCCTAGGGACAGCGAACGATGGCTACACCTTC
CASTLGTANDGYTF
>.|.|TRBJ2-7|TRBV19
TGTGCCAGTAGTATGACAGCTTCGAGCTCCTACGAGCAGTACTTC
CASSMTASSSYEQYF
>.|.|TRBJ2-7|TRBV11-2
TGTGCCAGCAGCTCCACATTTCCCCCCTACGAGCAGTACTTC
CASSSTFPPYEQYF
>.|.|TRBJ2-3|TRBV5-1
TGCGCCAGCAGCCACACTAGGGCCCCAGATACGCAGTATTTT
CASSHTRAPDTQYF
>.|.|TRBJ1-3|TRBV18
TGTGCCAGCTCACCCAACCCGCGGTTCTCTGGAAACACCATATATTTT
CASSPNPRFSGNTIYF
>many|.|TRBJ1-2|TRBV6-1
TGTGCCAGCAGTGAAGCTGGGGCGGTAGGCTATGGCTACACCTTC
CASSEAGAVGYGYTF
>few|TRBD2|TRBJ2-7|TRBV29-1
TGCAGCGTTGAAGGGAAACTAGCGGGAAGGGCCTACGAGCAGTACTTC
CSVEGKLAGRAYEQYF
>many|.|TRBJ1-6|TRBV28
TGTGCCAGCAGTTTACCGGGGACTTCACCCCTCCACTTT
CASSLPGTSPLHF
>many|.|TRBJ2-4|TRBV20-1
TGCAGTGCGCTGAGGGTTTTCAGGGTGATGGACAAAAACATTCAGTACTTC
CSALRVFRVMDKNIQYF
>many|.|TRBJ2-5|TRBV30
TGTGCCTCCCTACCCATCGGACTCAACCAAGAGACCCAGTACTTC
CASLPIGLNQETQYF
>.|.|TRBJ2-7|TRBV7-8
TGTGCCAGCAGCTTAAGAAGACACTCCTACGAGCAGTACTTC
CASSLRRHSYEQYF
>many|TRBD1|TRBJ2-7|TRBV5-1
TGCGCCAGTAGGACCGGGACAGGGGGACACGAACAGTACTTC
CASRTGTGGHEQYF
>many|.|TRBJ2-7|TRBV28
TGTGCCAGCAGCAGAGTAGGAGTCCCCTACGAGCAGTACTTC
CASSRVGVPYEQYF
>few|.|TRBJ1-2|TRBV6-2/TRBV6-3
TGTGCCAGCAGTTACGACCTAGGGGGACTCTATGGCTACACCTTC
CASSYDLGGLYGYTF
>.|TRBD1|TRBJ1-1|TRBV6-1
TGTGCCAGCAGCCGACAGGGGATTGCTGAAGCTTTCTTT
CASSRQGIAEAFF
>many|.|TRBJ1-5|TRBV6-1
TGTGCCAGCAGGGGGGCTAGCAATCAGCCCCAGCATTTT
CASRGASNQPQHF
>few|.|TRBJ2-5|TRBV5-1
TGCGCCAGCAGCTTTTTCGGAAACAAAGAGACCCAGTACTTC
CASSFFGNKETQYF
>many|.|TRBJ2-2|TRBV30
TGTGCCTGGACAGCGACGAACACCGGGGAGCTGTTTTTT
CAWTATNTGELFF
>few|.|TRBJ1-1|TRBV20-1
TGCAGTGCTAGAGATCGCAGGTATTCTGTGAACACTGAAGCTTTCTTT
CSARDRRYSVNTEAFF
>few|.|TRBJ2-7|TRBV12-3/TRBV12-4
TGTGCCAGCATCGACTCCGGGGCAGGCGAATTCGACGAGCAGTACTTC
CASIDSGAGEFDEQYF
>.|TRBD2|TRBJ2-1|TRBV2
TGTGCCAGCAGTCCGGGACTAGCGGGATTGTACGCGTTCTTC
CASSPGLAGLYAFF
>many|.|TRBJ2-5|TRBV27
TGTGCCAGCAGTCCACGACTCGGTATTGGGACCCAGTACTTC
CASSPRLGIGTQYF
>many|.|TRBJ2-7|TRBV28
TGTGCCAGCAGTTTTAGGGCCTACGAGCAGTACTTC
CASSFRAYEQYF
>many|.|TRBJ1-4|TRBV6-1
TGTGCCAGCAGTCACCAAAGCGGGGGACTCAATGAAAAACTGTTTTTT
CASSHQSGGLNEKLFF
>few|TRBD2|TRBJ2-5|TRBV7-8
TGTGCCAGCAGCCCCCGGCGGGGACTAGCGGGGGTGGGCCAAGAGACCCAGTACTTC
CASSPRRGLAGVGQETQYF
>few|TRBD2|TRBJ2-4|TRBV7-9
TGTGCCAGCAGCTCCCCGGGGGGGAAAAACATTCAGTACTTC
CASSSPGGKNIQYF
>once|TRBD1|TRBJ2-7|TRBV4-1
TGCGCCAGCAGCCAGAGGGATACCGGGACAGACGTCTACGAGCAGTACTTC
CASSQRDTGTDVYEQYF
>many|TRBD1|TRBJ2-5|TRBV12-3/TRBV12-4
TGTGCCAGCAGCCGCAGGACAGGGGGTAAAGAGACCCAGTACTTC
CASSRRTGGKETQYF
>many|.|TRBJ2-7|TRBV27
TGTGCCAGCAGTTTTAGGGGTGTAGACTACGAGCAGTACTTC
CASSFRGVDYEQYF
>few|.|TRBJ2-4|TRBV10-2
TGCGCCAGCAGTGAGTTATGGAGCCCCCTCAAAAACATTCAGTACTTC
CASSELWSPLKNIQYF
>.|.|TRBJ2-5|TRBV7-2
TGTGCCAGCAGCCCGGGACTCAACCAAGAGACCCAGTACTTC
CASSPGLNQETQYF
>many|.|TRBJ2-1|TRBV27
TGTGCCAGCAGTCCGGGGACCACGAACAATGAGCAGTTCTTC
CASSPGTTNNEQFF
>few|TRBD1|TRBJ2-5|TRBV7-9
TGTGCCAGCAGCGCGGGACAGGGCTACGAGCGGTACTTC
CASSAGQGYERYF
>many|.|TRBJ1-6|TRBV28
TGTGCCAGCTCGGGACCCAACCTCATTAATTCACCCCTCCACTTT
CASSGPNLINSPLHF
>.|TRBD1|TRBJ1-1|TRBV6-1
TGTGCCAGCAGGTCAGGGGGCTCAAACACTGAAGCTTTCTTT
CASRSGGSNTEAFF
>many|TRBD1|TRBJ2-7|TRBV30
TGTGCCTGGAGTTGGGACAGGGACTACGAGCAGTACTTC
CAWSWDRDYEQYF
>many|TRBD1|TRBJ1-2|TRBV6-1
TGTGCCAGCAGTGATACAGGGGTCCCCTACTATGGCTACACCTTC
CASSDTGVPYYGYTF
>.|TRBD2|TRBJ2-5|TRBV12-3/TRBV12-4
TGTGCCAGCAGTTTAGCCCTAGCGGGGCAAGAGACCCAGTACTTC
CASSLALAGQETQYF
>.|.|TRBJ1-1|TRBV25-1
TGTGCCAGCAGTGAATGGTCCCGGAGTGGGGACACTGAAGCTTTCTTT
CASSEWSRSGDTEAFF